A selection of T cell receptor beta chains follows, all from one sample in a study of regulatory T cells in long-lasting Graves disease. TCRdb reanalysed the multiplex PCR reads using MiXCR and keeps one entry per CDR3 protein. The sample has about half a million distinct CDR3 sequences, around a fifth seen once. The sequencing here drew on peripheral blood mononuclear cells (PBMCs), taken when the disease was refractory, from a patient treated with antithyroid drugs. The source of these receptors is a female donor with Graves disease. Both conserved end residues are part of each CDR3. The D gene is left open where the match is weak. The size entry is marked missing in some rows and otherwise reads once, few, many or a size class.

V	size	D	J	DNA	CDR3
TRBV20-1	.	TRBD1	TRBJ2-7	TGCAGTGCTAGAAAATCAGGGGGCTCCTACGAGCAGTACTTC	CSARKSGGSYEQYF
TRBV2	many	.	TRBJ2-7	TGTGCCAGCAGTGAAGGCGAGCAGTACTTC	CASSEGEQYF
TRBV6-9	.	.	TRBJ2-7	TGTGCCAGCAGTTACCAGCGGGAGCAGTACTTC	CASSYQREQYF
TRBV6-2/TRBV6-3	many	.	TRBJ1-1	TGTGCCAGCAGTTACTTGAGAGTCGAGACTGAAGCTTTCTTT	CASSYLRVETEAFF
TRBV19	.	.	TRBJ1-5	TGTGCCAGTAGTTACAGGTTTAGCAATCAGCCCCAGCATTTT	CASSYRFSNQPQHF
TRBV9	.	TRBD2	TRBJ2-7	TGTGCCAGCAGCGCCGGGGGGACCCTCTCCTACGAGCAGTACTTC	CASSAGGTLSYEQYF
TRBV28	many	.	TRBJ1-6	TGTGCCAGCAGTCCGGGGGACTTTAATTCACCCCTCCACTTT	CASSPGDFNSPLHF
TRBV5-1	few	TRBD1	TRBJ1-4	TGCGCCAGCAGCTTGGCCTACCGCTACGGGACAGGGGGGGGAGCTAATGAAAAACTGTTTTTT	CASSLAYRYGTGGGANEKLFF
TRBV28	many	.	TRBJ1-1	TGTGCCAGCAGTTGGGAGGGCTTAATGAACACTGAAGCTTTCTTT	CASSWEGLMNTEAFF
TRBV7-8	many	TRBD1	TRBJ2-7	TGTGCCAGCAGCCTGGGACAGGGGGCTTCGGACTTC	CASSLGQGASDF
TRBV12-3/TRBV12-4	.	.	TRBJ2-6	TGTGCCAGCAGTTACCGGGACCTCTCTGGGGCCAACGTCCTGACTTTC	CASSYRDLSGANVLTF
TRBV25-1	few	TRBD1	TRBJ1-2	TGTGCCAGCAGTGAATGGAGACAGGGAAGCTATGGCTACACCTTC	CASSEWRQGSYGYTF
TRBV6-5	many	.	TRBJ2-7	TGTGCCAGCAGTTACGAAAGGGGATCATACGAGCAGTACTTC	CASSYERGSYEQYF
TRBV20-1	.	.	TRBJ2-5	TGCAGTGCTAGAGGCCTCATGGGGGGATCGACAGAGACCCAGTACTTC	CSARGLMGGSTETQYF
TRBV6-2/TRBV6-3	many	.	TRBJ1-5	TGTGCCAGCAGTTACTCCGGTAGCAATCAGCCCCAGCATTTT	CASSYSGSNQPQHF
TRBV29-1	few	.	TRBJ2-2	TGCAGCGGGATGGGGAACACCGGGGAGCTGTTTTTT	CSGMGNTGELFF
TRBV6-9	few	.	TRBJ1-2	TGTGCCAGCAGTTACTCAGGGACGAACTATGGCTACACCTTC	CASSYSGTNYGYTF
TRBV6-5	.	TRBD1	TRBJ2-7	TGTGCCAGCAGTTACTCGAAGCAGGGGGCGAACTACGAGCAGTACTTC	CASSYSKQGANYEQYF
TRBV11-2	many	.	TRBJ2-5	TGTGCCAGCAGCTTAGTAGGGCAGACTTACTACCAAGAGACCCAGTACTTC	CASSLVGQTYYQETQYF
TRBV20-1	few	TRBD1	TRBJ1-2	TGCAGTCTTGGGACAGGGATCTATGGCTACACCTTC	CSLGTGIYGYTF
TRBV11-1	many	.	TRBJ2-5	TGTGCCAGCAGCCATTGGGGGGCAGACCCCCTGCGGGAGACCCAGTACTTC	CASSHWGADPLRETQYF
TRBV20-1	many	TRBD2	TRBJ2-5	TGCAGTGGAACGGGGGGCCAAGAGACCCAGTACTTC	CSGTGGQETQYF
TRBV6-2/TRBV6-3	many	TRBD2	TRBJ2-5	TGTGCCAGCAGGGCTAGCGGCCAAGAGACCCAGTACTTC	CASRASGQETQYF
TRBV6-2/TRBV6-3	.	.	TRBJ1-2	TGTGCCAGCAGTTACTTCACCTCGACAGCCGGCTACACCTTC	CASSYFTSTAGYTF
TRBV15	few	.	TRBJ2-4	TGTGCCACCAGCCTCGGGGGCCCGGCCAAAAACATTCAGTACTTC	CATSLGGPAKNIQYF
TRBV19	.	TRBD1	TRBJ1-1	TGTGCCAGTAGTATAAGGCTCGGGACAGGGATTGAAGCTTTCTTT	CASSIRLGTGIEAFF
TRBV14	many	.	TRBJ2-7	TGTGCCAGCAGCCAAGCTCGGACAGCCTACGAGCAGTACTTC	CASSQARTAYEQYF
TRBV27	many	TRBD1	TRBJ1-1	TGTGCCAGCAGTCCAAGGACAGGGGCGAGCACTGAAGCTTTCTTT	CASSPRTGASTEAFF
TRBV5-1	many	.	TRBJ2-2	TGCGCCAGCAGCTTGACAGGACACACCGGGGAGCTGTTTTTT	CASSLTGHTGELFF
TRBV3-1	.	.	TRBJ2-7	TGTGCCAGCAGCCACGATAGTGTCCCCTACGAGCAGTACTTC	CASSHDSVPYEQYF
TRBV7-2	many	.	TRBJ2-7	TGTGCCAGCAGCCCCATACAGGGGGGGGGAGGTTCCGAGCAGTACTTC	CASSPIQGGGGSEQYF
TRBV20-1	few	.	TRBJ2-7	TGCAGTGCTAGAGATCAAGGGACAAGACTACCCTACGAGCAGTACTTC	CSARDQGTRLPYEQYF
TRBV5-1	.	.	TRBJ2-7	TGCGCCAGCAGCTTGGCCATTACCCCCGAGCTCCCCTACGAGCAGTACTTC	CASSLAITPELPYEQYF
TRBV2	.	.	TRBJ2-7	TGTGCCAGCAGTCCTCCTGTCCGTTCCTACGAGCAGTACTTC	CASSPPVRSYEQYF
TRBV4-3	.	.	TRBJ1-2	TGCGCCAGCAGCCAAATGGGGAAGGGGCGCGACTATGGCTACACCTTC	CASSQMGKGRDYGYTF
TRBV18	.	.	TRBJ2-1	TGTGCCAGCTCAGGTGAGCAGTTCTTC	CASSGEQFF
TRBV6-1	few	.	TRBJ1-3	TGTGCCAGCGGCCCACAGGGCGGGATACCTGGAAACACCATATATTTT	CASGPQGGIPGNTIYF
TRBV28	many	.	TRBJ1-1	TGTGCCAGCAAACAAACGGGGGGGGGTAACACTGAAGCTTTCTTT	CASKQTGGGNTEAFF
TRBV28	many	.	TRBJ2-7	TGTGCCAGCAGTTTTCTGACCCGGGGGAGGGGGCGCGAGCAGTACTTC	CASSFLTRGRGREQYF
TRBV28	many	.	TRBJ2-5	TGTGCCAGCAGTTTAATTGGGGACCGCCAGGAGACCCAGTACTTC	CASSLIGDRQETQYF